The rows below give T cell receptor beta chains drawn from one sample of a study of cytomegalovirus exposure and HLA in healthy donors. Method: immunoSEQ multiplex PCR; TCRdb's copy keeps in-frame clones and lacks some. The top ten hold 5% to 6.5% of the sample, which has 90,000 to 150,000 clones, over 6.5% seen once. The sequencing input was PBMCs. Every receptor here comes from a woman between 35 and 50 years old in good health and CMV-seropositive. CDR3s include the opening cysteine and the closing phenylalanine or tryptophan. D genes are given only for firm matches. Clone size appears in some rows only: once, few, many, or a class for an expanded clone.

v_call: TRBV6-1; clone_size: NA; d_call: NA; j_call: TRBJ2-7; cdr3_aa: CASSVYSIRTIYEQYF; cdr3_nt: TGTGCCAGCAGTGTTTACAGTATCCGAACGATCTACGAGCAGTACTTC
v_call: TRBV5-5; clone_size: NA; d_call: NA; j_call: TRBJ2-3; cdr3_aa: CASSFPDSQGTQYF; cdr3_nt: TGTGCCAGCAGCTTTCCGGACAGCCAGGGGACGCAGTATTTT
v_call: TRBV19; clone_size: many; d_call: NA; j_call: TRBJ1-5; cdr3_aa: CASSSSFSNQPQHF; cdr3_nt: TGTGCCAGTAGTAGTAGTTTTAGCAATCAGCCCCAGCATTTT
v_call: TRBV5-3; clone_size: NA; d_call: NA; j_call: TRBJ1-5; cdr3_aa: CARSLSGGQRLGEGNQPQHF; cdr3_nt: TGTGCCAGAAGCTTGTCCGGCGGTCAGCGGCTTGGGGAGGGCAATCAGCCCCAGCATTTT
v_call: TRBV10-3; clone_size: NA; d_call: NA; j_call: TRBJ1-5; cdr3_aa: CAISREDQPQHF; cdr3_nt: TGTGCAATCTCCCGAGAGGATCAGCCCCAGCATTTT
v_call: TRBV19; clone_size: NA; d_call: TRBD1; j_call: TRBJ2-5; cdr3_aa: CASTPGQGIQETQYF; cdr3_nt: TGTGCCAGTACCCCTGGACAGGGAATTCAAGAGACCCAGTACTTC
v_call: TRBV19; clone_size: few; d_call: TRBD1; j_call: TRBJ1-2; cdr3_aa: CASNGRGPLSF; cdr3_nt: TGTGCCAGTAATGGCAGGGGGCCGCTCTCCTTC
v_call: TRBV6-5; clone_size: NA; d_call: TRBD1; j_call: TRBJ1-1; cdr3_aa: CASSRDRGRAFF; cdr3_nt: TGTGCCAGCAGCCGGGACAGGGGCCGTGCTTTCTTT
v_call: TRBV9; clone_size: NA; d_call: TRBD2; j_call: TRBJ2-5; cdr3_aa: CASSVSGGQEETQYF; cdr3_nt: TGTGCCAGCAGCGTCAGCGGGGGGCAAGAGGAGACCCAGTACTTC
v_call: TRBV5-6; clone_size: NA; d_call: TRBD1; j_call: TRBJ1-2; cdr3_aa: CASSLVGDSPYGYTF; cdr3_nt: TGTGCCAGCAGCTTAGTGGGGGACAGTCCTTATGGCTACACCTTC
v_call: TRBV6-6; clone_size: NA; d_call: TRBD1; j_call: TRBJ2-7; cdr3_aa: CASSTGTGGMYEQYF; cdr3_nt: TGTGCCAGCTCCACCGGGACAGGGGGCATGTACGAGCAGTACTTC
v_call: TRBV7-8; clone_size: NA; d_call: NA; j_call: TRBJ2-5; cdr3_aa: CASSFRRGLETQYF; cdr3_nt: TGTGCCAGCAGCTTCCGCAGGGGTCTAGAGACCCAGTACTTC
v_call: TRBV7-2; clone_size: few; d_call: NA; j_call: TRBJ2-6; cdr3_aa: CASSLVGVIGANVLTF; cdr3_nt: TGTGCCAGCAGCTTAGTAGGGGTAATTGGGGCCAACGTCCTGACTTTC
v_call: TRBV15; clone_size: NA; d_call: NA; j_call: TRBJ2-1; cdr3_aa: CATSSQRERAYNEQFF; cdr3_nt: TGTGCCACCAGCTCCCAACGGGAGCGGGCCTACAATGAGCAGTTCTTC
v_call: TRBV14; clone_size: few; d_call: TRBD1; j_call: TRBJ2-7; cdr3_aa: CASSQLTGGSYEQYF; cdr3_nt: TGTGCCAGCAGCCAACTTACAGGGGGATCCTACGAGCAGTACTTC
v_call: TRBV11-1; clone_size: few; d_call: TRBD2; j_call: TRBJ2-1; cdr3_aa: CASSFRVGGALYEQFF; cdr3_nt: TGTGCCAGCAGCTTCCGAGTCGGGGGGGCTCTTTATGAGCAGTTCTTC
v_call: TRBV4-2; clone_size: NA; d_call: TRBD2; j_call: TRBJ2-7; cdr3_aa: CASSQVGEGYEQYF; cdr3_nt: TGTGCCAGCAGCCAAGTAGGGGAGGGGTACGAGCAGTACTTC
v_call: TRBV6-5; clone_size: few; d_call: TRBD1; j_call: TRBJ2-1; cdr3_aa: CASSRPGQGVNEQFF; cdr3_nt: TGTGCCAGCAGCCGCCCGGGACAGGGGGTGAATGAGCAGTTCTTC
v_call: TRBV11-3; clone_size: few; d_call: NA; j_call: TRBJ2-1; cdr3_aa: CASSLSRASDEQFF; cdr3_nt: TGTGCCAGCAGCTTATCCAGGGCGAGCGATGAGCAGTTCTTC
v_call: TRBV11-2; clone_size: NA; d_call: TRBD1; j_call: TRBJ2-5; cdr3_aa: CASSLTAGGYEAQYF; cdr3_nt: TGTGCCAGCAGCTTAACTGCAGGGGGCTATGAGGCCCAGTACTTC
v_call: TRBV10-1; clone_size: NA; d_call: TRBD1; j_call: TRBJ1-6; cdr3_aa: CASSTGDDSPLHF; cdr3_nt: TGCGCCAGCAGTACAGGGGACGATTCACCCCTCCACTTT